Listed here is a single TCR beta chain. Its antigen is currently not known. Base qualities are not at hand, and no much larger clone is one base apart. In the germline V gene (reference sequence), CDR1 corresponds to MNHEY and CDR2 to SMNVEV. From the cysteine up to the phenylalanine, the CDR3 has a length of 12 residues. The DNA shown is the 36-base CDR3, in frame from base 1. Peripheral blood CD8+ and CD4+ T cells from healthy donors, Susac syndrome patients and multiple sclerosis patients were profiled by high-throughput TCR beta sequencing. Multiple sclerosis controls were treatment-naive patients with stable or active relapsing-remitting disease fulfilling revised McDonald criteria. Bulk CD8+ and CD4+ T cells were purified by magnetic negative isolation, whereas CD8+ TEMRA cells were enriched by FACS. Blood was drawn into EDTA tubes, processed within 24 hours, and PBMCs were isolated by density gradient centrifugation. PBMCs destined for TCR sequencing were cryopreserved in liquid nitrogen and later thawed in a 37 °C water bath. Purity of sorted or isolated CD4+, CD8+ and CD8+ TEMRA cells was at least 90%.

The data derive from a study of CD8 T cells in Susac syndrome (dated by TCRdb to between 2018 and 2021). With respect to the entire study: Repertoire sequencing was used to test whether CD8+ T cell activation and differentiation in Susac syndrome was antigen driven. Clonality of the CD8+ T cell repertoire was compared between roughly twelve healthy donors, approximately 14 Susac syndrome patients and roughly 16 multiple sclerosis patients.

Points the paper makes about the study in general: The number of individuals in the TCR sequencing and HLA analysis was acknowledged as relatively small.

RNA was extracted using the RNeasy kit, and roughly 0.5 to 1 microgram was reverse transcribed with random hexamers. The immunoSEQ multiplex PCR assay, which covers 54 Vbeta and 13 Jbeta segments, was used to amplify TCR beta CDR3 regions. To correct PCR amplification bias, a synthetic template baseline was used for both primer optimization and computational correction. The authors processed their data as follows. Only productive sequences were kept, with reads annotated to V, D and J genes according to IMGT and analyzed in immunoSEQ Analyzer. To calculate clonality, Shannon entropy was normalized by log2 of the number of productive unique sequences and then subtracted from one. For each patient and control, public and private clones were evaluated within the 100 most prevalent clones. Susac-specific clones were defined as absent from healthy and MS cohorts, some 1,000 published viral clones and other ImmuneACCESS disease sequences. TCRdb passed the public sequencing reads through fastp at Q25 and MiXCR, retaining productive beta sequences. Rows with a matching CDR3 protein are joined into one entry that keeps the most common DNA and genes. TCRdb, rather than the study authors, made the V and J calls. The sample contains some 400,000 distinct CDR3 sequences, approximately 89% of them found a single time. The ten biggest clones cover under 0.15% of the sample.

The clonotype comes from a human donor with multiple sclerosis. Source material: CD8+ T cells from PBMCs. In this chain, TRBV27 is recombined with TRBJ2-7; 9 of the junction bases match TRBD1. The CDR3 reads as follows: CLDRGRAYEQYF. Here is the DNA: TGTCTGGACAGGGGAAGGGCCTACGAGCAGTACTTC.